Listed here is a single TCR beta chain. The specificity of this receptor is unknown. No per-base quality is available; no much larger clone lies one base away. The cohort was made up of 666 healthy bone marrow donors. Cohort members were all nominally healthy when sampled, although unrecorded immune exposures were likely present. The donor tested CMV seropositive and was one of the 289 seropositive cohort members. Each donor provided a peripheral blood sample, and peripheral blood mononuclear cells were used for TCR beta sequencing. Genomic DNA extraction from the blood cell samples was performed with the Qiagen DNeasy Blood Extraction Kit. This sample was included in a study of cytomegalovirus exposure and HLA in healthy donors (dated by TCRdb to 2015 to 2018). About the full investigation: An earlier analysis of some 620 of the donors reported under 300 Gb of sequence data and around 120 million unique TCR beta sequences obtained from about 200 million T cells. Among 300 to 500 genotyped donors of the cohort, an average of around 220,000 unique TCR beta nucleotide sequences was sequenced per donor, of which approximately 18% were non-productive. Every discovery cohort repertoire had been produced on one sequencing platform. To decide whether each TCR beta V gene segment behaved as functional or pseudogenic, an earlier analysis of approximately 590 of the donors relied on high-throughput TCR beta sequencing. The number of donors typed differed by locus, with roughly 629-640 for A, B, C, DRB1 and DQB1, around 500 for DQA1, 600 to 610 for DPA1, and some 440 for DPB1. In a later genetic analysis, genome-wide SNP genotypes for about 65% of the roughly 700 donors were used, and that subset was treated as a discovery cohort. Using immunosequencing, the study profiled T cell repertoires from fewer than 850 subjects and related those repertoires to cytomegalovirus serostatus. A later analysis re-examined previously published TCR beta repertoires from roughly 720 donors and added high-resolution HLA genotyping to investigate patterns of TCR occurrence. High-throughput TCR immunosequencing, statistical association of individual TCRs with disease status, and machine learning were combined to predict cytomegalovirus infection status. The later analysis used no new phenotypic data to find candidate immune exposures, relying instead on TCR beta sequences and their occurrence across donors. In addition to the first cohort of around 670 subjects, a separate validation cohort of 130 or so different subjects was used. HLA typing covered class I and class II loci at four-digit resolution. An early release covering some 640 HLA-typed donors comprised approximately 290 gigabases of sequencing data and 85 million to 100 million unique TCR sequences. Donor age, sex, ethnicity and CMV serostatus were compiled together with the repertoire data. Of the 350 to 450 genotyped donors, around 81% fell in the genetic ancestry cluster associated with self-reported Caucasian donors. Four or five DR-DQ haplotypes were treated as single units for association and clustering because of strong linkage in the cohort. The study was designed to test whether signatures of past pathogen exposure could be identified by cataloging public T cell receptors.

Relative to germline, V is missing 6 bases and J is missing 2 bases, with 4 bases of the junction outside any gene match. CDR1 and CDR2 are read off the germline V gene as SNHLY and FYNNEI. From the cysteine through the phenylalanine, the CDR3 covers 15 amino acids. Just CDR3 DNA is preserved here, 45 bases in frame from base 1. Library preparation was by the immunoSEQ multiplex PCR assay. The multiplex PCR relied on a mix of 60 forward primers for TCR Vbeta segments and 13 reverse primers for TCR Jbeta segments. A multiplex PCR assay on genomic DNA amplified the CDR3 region of rearranged TCR beta genes. On the Illumina HiSeq System, the amplified TCR beta libraries were sequenced as 87-base-pair reads. Turning to the authors' computational methods: A later analysis counted tens of millions of unique TCR beta chains across the 650 to 800 repertoires, and 9.5 million to 11 million of these chains were shared by at least two donors. A nearest-neighbor algorithm error-corrected the raw reads and collapsed the reads into unique sequences, merging closely related sequences to remove PCR and sequencing errors. Alignment of CDR3 sequences to IMGT reference sequences was used to assign V, D and J gene segments. For a sequence to be retained, a match of at least six nucleotides to both a V gene segment and a J gene segment was required. A rearrangement was called productive if the CDR3 had no stop codons and remained in frame with V and J, and every other rearrangement was called non-productive. Following IMGT convention, CDR3 was defined as the stretch from the second conserved V-encoded cysteine to the conserved J-encoded phenylalanine. The earlier analysis of 450 to 750 of the donors excluded any sequence lacking an unambiguous match to a single V gene segment. An earlier analysis of about 600 of the donors called V segments functional above 56.7% productive rearrangements and segregating when the between-donor standard deviation exceeded 5%. To diagnose cytomegalovirus status from the catalog of TCR beta chain sequences, a statistical classification framework was built. In a later analysis, V and J genes were assigned by comparing TCR nucleotide sequences against IMGT/GENE-DB human TR gene sequences. The TCRdist pipeline was used in a later analysis to assign CDR3 sequences and most-parsimonious VDJ recombination scenarios. In a later analysis, each TCR beta chain was defined by its CDR3 amino acid sequence together with its V-gene family, and reads lacking a unique V-gene family were excluded. As a way to deal with suspected cross-contamination and a sequencing artifact, a later analysis dropped roughly 600 nucleotide sequences that were highly shared and had low generation probability. A later analysis calculated a clonal expansion index for each public chain from normalized within-repertoire ranks of inferred template counts. In a later analysis, generation probabilities were computed with a VDJ recombination model fitted to out-of-frame rearrangements, and the resulting probabilities were checked against IGoR. In a later analysis, hypergeometric tests were used to score TCR-TCR, TCR-HLA and TCR-CMV co-occurrence, with a repertoire-size bias correction applied to TCR pairs. False discovery rates were estimated in a later analysis by permuting HLA or CMV assignments 20 times. In a later analysis, co-occurring TCRs were grouped with DBSCAN, and TCRdist sequence similarity was added when clustering was performed within HLA-allele-positive subsets. Repertoires with fewer than 30,000 or more than 120,000 public chains, plus five repertoires with anomalous nucleotide sharing, were excluded from co-occurrence clustering. This is the immuneACCESS table as TCRdb keeps it, with only in-frame sequences that have V and J called. A part of the clones is gone; compared with another copy, unresolved V genes explain less than half, and the rest is unexplained. The DNA was the basis for D and trimming; V, J and clone size are from that table. This sample is represented by 150,000 to 200,000 clones; 83% of them were singletons. The top ten clones comprise 1.5% to 2% of the sample.

General conclusions and limits of the study: Several of the top co-occurrence clusters appeared to be linked to parvovirus B19, influenza, CMV and Epstein-Barr virus, according to a later analysis. HLA typing was unavailable for some donors at each locus, so association tests used only the typed subset. Correlated functional status among segregating V segments might be attributable to linkage disequilibrium, but an unknown experimental factor could not be ruled out. Strong co-occurrence of HLA alleles, especially DR and DQ, made assigning TCR associations to individual alleles difficult. A later analysis associated some 17,000 TCR beta sequences with specific HLA alleles at a false discovery rate of 0.05. The sequencing pipeline was judged likely to have produced a cluster of highly shared sequence variants as a technical artifact. An earlier analysis of approximately 570 of the donors showed that most TCR beta V segments appeared in productive rearrangements either about 87% or about 30% of the time, which broadly matched IMGT annotations. A later analysis found that most CMV-associated TCR beta chains appeared HLA-restricted, with HLA associations seemingly driven largely by CMV exposure. Most TCR sequences were observed very rarely across donors, whereas some public TCRs were present in many individuals. A further reported finding was that TCR beta sequences accurately predicted the HLA-A and HLA-B alleles for most subjects in the first cohort. In a later genetic analysis, a missense DCLRE1C variant was associated with V-gene and J-gene trimming of TCR beta chains, and the association was replicated in an independent cohort. The 87-base-pair reads could not distinguish some IMGT-functional V segments, including TRBV6-2 and TRBV6-3, so those segments were excluded. A later analysis found that HLA-associated TCR beta chains were more clonally expanded and had lower generation probabilities than equally common non-associated chains. The only immune exposure information available for the cohort was CMV serostatus. Because counts were too low, about 18 rarely observed V segments, including chromosome 9 orphons, were left out of the earlier analysis of 500 to 650 of the donors. The presence/absence analyses assumed that sequencing depth was roughly uniform across donors, and that assumption may not be true. In both the original and validation cohorts, the classifier was reported to diagnose cytomegalovirus status with high specificity and sensitivity. Three of the identified cytomegalovirus-associated TCR beta chains were confirmed in vitro to be specific for cytomegalovirus antigens. This cohort had only TCR beta chains sequenced, and the lack of alpha or paired-chain data limited which features could be detected. A later genetic analysis reported fewer N-insertions in productive TCRs among donors in an Asian-associated ancestry cluster than the roughly 700-donor mean. In a later analysis, the rate of TCR association differed among HLA loci, with DRB1 alleles having the most associated TCRs and HLA-C alleles having the fewest. The study gave a list of under 200 TCR beta chains associated with cytomegalovirus. The authors suggested that the approach could potentially be extended to other disease states and immunological phenotypes.

The sample was PBMCs. The receptor was isolated from a man aged 35 to 55 in good health and CMV-seropositive. The rearrangement joined TRBV2 to TRBJ2-3; TRBD2 lines up with 11 middle nucleotides. The CDR3 region has the sequence CASRGLAALTDTQYF. The DNA sequence follows: TGTGCCAGCAGGGGACTAGCGGCTCTCACAGATACGCAGTATTTT.